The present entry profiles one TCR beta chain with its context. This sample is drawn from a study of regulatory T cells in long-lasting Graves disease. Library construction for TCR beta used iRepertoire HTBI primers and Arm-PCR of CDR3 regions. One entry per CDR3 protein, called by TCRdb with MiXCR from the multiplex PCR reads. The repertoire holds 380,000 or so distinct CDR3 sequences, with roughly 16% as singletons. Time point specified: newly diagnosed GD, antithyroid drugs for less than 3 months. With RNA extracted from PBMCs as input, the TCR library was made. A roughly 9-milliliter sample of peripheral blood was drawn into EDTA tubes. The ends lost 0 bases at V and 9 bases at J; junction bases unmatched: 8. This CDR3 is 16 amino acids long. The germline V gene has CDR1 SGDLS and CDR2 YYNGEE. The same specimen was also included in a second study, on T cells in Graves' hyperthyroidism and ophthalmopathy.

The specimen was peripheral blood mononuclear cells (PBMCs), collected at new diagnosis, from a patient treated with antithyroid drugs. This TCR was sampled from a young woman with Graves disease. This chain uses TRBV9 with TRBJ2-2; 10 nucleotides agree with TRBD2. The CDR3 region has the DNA TGTGCCAGCAGCGTAGCTAGCGGGGGCCGGTTCCGGGAGCTGTTTTTT. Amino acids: CASSVASGGRFRELFF.